The 22 T cell receptor beta chains listed next were all sequenced from one sample in a study of T cells in Graves' hyperthyroidism and ophthalmopathy. Using RNA transcripts as the source, TCR beta CDR3 regions were amplified. Initially, a first-round RT-PCR of the TCR CDR3 employed the HTBI primer set. TCRdb reprocessed the multiplex PCR reads with MiXCR, giving one entry per CDR3 protein. This sample yields around 340,000 distinct CDR3 sequences, of which roughly 17% are seen a single time; 33% belongs to the top ten. The sequenced sample was blood. The receptors originated from a man aged 25 to 45 with Graves' hyperthyroidism.

This chain links TRBV14 with TRBJ1-2, with D tentatively TRBD1 (6 bases). Germline-derived CDR1 and CDR2 are SGHDN and FVKESK. The ends were cut back, 4 bases at V and 7 bases at J, with 16 bases in the middle. The CDR3 has 14 residues. In nucleotides, the CDR3 is TGTGCCAGCAGCCTCCAAGGGGGGCTCTCTGGCTACACCTTC. This translates into CASSLQGGLSGYTF.

Concerning this clonotype itself: The final CDR3 position lacks the conserved phenylalanine or tryptophan, pointing to a likely read error. This chain connects TRBV6-1 to TRBJ2-3; 7 bases match TRBD2. The germline gives CDR1 MNHNS, CDR2 SASEGT. The CDR3 runs 15 residues. Losses at the gene ends were 3 bases for V and 4 bases for J; bases not matched to a gene: 7. CDR3 sequence reads: CASSDSTGGSDTQYS. The CDR3 coding sequence is TGTGCCAGCAGTGACTCGACGGGAGGCTCAGATACGCAGTATTCT.

In its sample, this clonotype was seen a few times. J is TRBJ2-1 and V is TRBV25-1; TRBD2 agrees at 9 bases. The CDR3 has 16 residues. Germline loops: CDR1 MGHDK, CDR2 SYGVNS. V shed 10 bases and J 5 bases; nucleotides not matched to a gene: 15. CDR3 sequence (DNA): TGTGCCAACAGCGAGGCCGGGACTAGCATGCACAATGAGCAGTTCTTC. Amino acid sequence: CANSEAGTSMHNEQFF.

This clonotype was recorded a few times. The chain uses TRBV29-1 and TRBJ2-7; 8 nucleotides match TRBD1. Trimming cost V 1 base and J 0 bases; bases outside gene matches: 5. The CDR3 runs to 15 residues. Germline V gene data show CDR1 as SQVTM and CDR2 as ANQGSEA. The CDR3, as DNA: TGCAGCGTTGAAGGCTCCGGGACAGGCTCCTACGAGCAGTACTTC. It translates to CSVEGSGTGSYEQYF.

The chain employs TRBV20-1 and TRBJ2-7; a weak D match, TRBD1 (6 bases). Trimming cost V 5 bases and J 6 bases, with 17 bases left between them. Germline CDR1 and CDR2: DFQATT and SNEGSKA (reference sequence). The CDR3 spans 13 residues. The CDR3 loop is CSAPLGGRGEQYF. CDR3 in DNA: TGCAGTGCTCCCCTAGGGGGAAGGGGCGAGCAGTACTTC.

This clonotype turned up a few times. The genes are TRBV12-3 or TRBV12-4 and TRBJ2-3; the D gene could be TRBD1 or TRBD2 (7 bases each). The germline V and J ends were trimmed by 10 bases and 2 bases, with 25 bases remaining between them. The CDR3 sequence is 17 residues long. The CDR3 bases are TGTGCCACACGAACCGCCGGGACTAAGGGGGCCACAGATACGCAGTATTTT. The encoded protein is CATRTAGTKGATDTQYF.

This clonotype was found many times. V usage is TRBV5-1 and J usage is TRBJ1-2; D unclear. The CDR3 totals 14 residues. The germline V gene has CDR1 SGHRS and CDR2 YFSETQ. Trimming removed 0 bases from V and 0 bases from J, with 6 bases in between. The CDR3 DNA reads as TGCGCCAGCAGCTTGGACAGCACTAACTATGGCTACACCTTC. Translated: CASSLDSTNYGYTF.

The genes are TRBV19 and TRBJ2-7; D possibly uses TRBD1 or TRBD2 (5 bases each). Germline values: CDR1 LNHDA, CDR2 SQIVND (reference sequence). CDR3 length: 15 residues. The V gene lost 3 bases and the J gene lost 4 bases, with 16 bases spanning the gap. Here the CDR3 DNA reads TGTGCCAGTAGTATCGGCGGGCAGGGAATTTACGAGCAGTACTTC. As protein: CASSIGGQGIYEQYF.

In its sample, this clonotype was seen a few times. The chain uses TRBV11-2 and TRBJ2-7; possible D gene TRBD2, 5 bases. There are 15 residues in the CDR3. Germline V CDR1 and CDR2: SGHAT, FQNNGV. V lost 3 bases and J 2 bases, leaving 14 bases between the germline ends. The chain's CDR3 is CASSLLVRAAYEQYF. DNA of the CDR3: TGTGCCAGCAGCTTGTTGGTGAGGGCAGCCTACGAGCAGTACTTC.

The chain joins TRBV12-3 or TRBV12-4 to TRBJ1-5, with 10 bases lining up with TRBD1. V trimming: 3 bases; J trimming: 16 bases; junction bases outside the gene matches: 6. The CDR3 is 12 residues long. The CDR3 coding sequence is TGTGCCAGCAGTTTCGGGACAGGGGACATACATTTT. This translates into CASSFGTGDIHF.

Many counts were recorded for this clonotype. The rearrangement joins TRBV7-6 to TRBJ2-7; TRBD2 agrees at 7 bases. The CDR3 runs to 15 residues. The V and J ends lost 5 bases and 0 bases, in that order; junction bases with no gene match: 7. CDR1 and CDR2 from the germline V gene are SGHVS and FNYEAQ. The CDR3 protein is CASSRAGRSSYEQYF. The CDR3 DNA reads as TGTGCCAGCAGCCGAGCGGGGCGATCCTCCTACGAGCAGTACTTC.

This chain links TRBV28 with TRBJ1-5; D is perhaps TRBD1 (6 bases). Looked up from germline, CDR1 is MDHEN and CDR2 is SYDVKM. Trimming took off 4 bases at V and 5 bases at J, with 18 bases between the two ends. The CDR3 is made up of 16 amino acids. CDR3 coding DNA: TGTGCCAGCAGTTGGAGCCTCAGGGGTCGGTATCAGCCCCAGCATTTT. This codes for CASSWSLRGRYQPQHF.

This clonotype has ten or more counts. This chain links TRBV6-1 with TRBJ2-7, with a weak D call TRBD2 (6 bases). The germline V and J ends were trimmed by 5 bases and 6 bases, with 17 bases remaining between them. This CDR3 is built from 14 residues. Germline-derived CDR1 and CDR2 are MNHNS and SASEGT. In DNA form, the CDR3 reads TGTGCCAGCAGTCCCCATTTAGGAGGGGTCGAGCAGTACTTC. Encoded protein: CASSPHLGGVEQYF.

V and J are TRBV2 and TRBJ1-1; TRBD1 is a possible D gene (6 bases). Trimming took off 2 bases at V and 4 bases at J, with 17 bases between the two ends. In germline, CDR1 is SNHLY, CDR2 FYNNEI. The CDR3 contains 16 residues. The CDR3 loop reads CASSETRQVKGTEAFF. The CDR3 nucleotides read TGTGCCAGCAGTGAAACCCGACAGGTCAAGGGCACTGAAGCTTTCTTT.

This clonotype was found a few times. This CDR3 fails to terminate in the conserved phenylalanine or tryptophan, so it likely reflects a read error. This chain joins TRBV12-3 or TRBV12-4 and TRBJ1-6; 9 nucleotides agree with TRBD1. With 6 bases clipped from V and 11 bases from J, the junction kept 8 bases outside the gene matches. This CDR3 has 14 amino acids. CDR3 DNA sequence: TGTGCCAGCAGCCTTGACAGGGGGACTGCACCCCTCCACCTT. It codes for CASSLDRGTAPLHL.

This chain connects TRBV4-1 to TRBJ2-5, with D maybe TRBD2 (5 bases). Germline CDR1 is MGHRA and CDR2 is YSYEKL. CDR3 length: 15 amino acids. Trimming stripped 0 bases from V and 4 bases from J, with 12 bases between. The CDR3, as DNA: TGCGCCAGCAGCCAAGAAGAGGGTTATTCAGAGACCCAGTACTTC. Protein sequence: CASSQEEGYSETQYF.

The sample holds many counts of this clonotype. This rearrangement joins TRBV5-1 to TRBJ2-3; D unclear. V lost 4 bases, J lost 1 base, and 13 bases lay in between. Germline CDR1 is SGHRS and CDR2 is YFSETQ. This CDR3 comprises 15 residues. The CDR3 loop reads CASSPSRGGTDTQYF. CDR3 in DNA: TGCGCCAGCAGCCCCAGCCGTGGGGGCACAGATACGCAGTATTTT.

This clonotype was detected a few times. The genes are TRBV29-1 and TRBJ1-3; 7 bases match TRBD1. CDR3 size: 15 residues. The junction had 9 bases not matched to a gene; V was cut back by 3 bases and J by 4 bases. CDR1 is SQVTM, CDR2 ANQGSEA, per germline. As DNA, the CDR3 is TGCAGCGTTGATCTAGGGGGGACAGCGGGAAACACCATATATTTT. This translates into CSVDLGGTAGNTIYF.

This clonotype was seen ten or more times. This sequence joins TRBV12-3 or TRBV12-4 and TRBJ2-7; TRBD2 matches at 9 bases. The CDR3 is 16 residues long. The ends lost 3 bases at V and 5 bases at J; junction bases unmatched: 11. DNA for the CDR3: TGTGCCAGCAGTTTTGGTAGCGGGAGATCGGGGGACGAGCAGTACTTC. Its translation: CASSFGSGRSGDEQYF.

This clonotype was counted between two and nine times. The rearrangement links TRBV6-5 to TRBJ2-3; D call uncertain. Trimming left V 1 base short and J 1 base short, with 3 bases between. Germline V gene lookup returns CDR1 MNHEY and CDR2 SVGAGI. CDR3 size: 13 residues. The CDR3 DNA reads TGTGCCAGCAGTTACTTGGGCACAGATACGCAGTATTTT. This translates into CASSYLGTDTQYF.

This clonotype was found a few times. The chain combines TRBV7-6 with TRBJ2-7; the match to TRBD1 covers 9 bases. Germline CDR1 SGHVS, CDR2 FNYEAQ. The V gene end was trimmed by 5 bases and the J gene end by 2 bases; junction bases not matched to a gene: 4. CDR3 length equals 14 residues. The CDR3 reads CASSRGDRAYEQYF. The CDR3 DNA reads as TGTGCCAGCAGCCGAGGGGACAGGGCCTACGAGCAGTACTTC.

This clonotype came up once. The V call is TRBV7-9, the J call TRBJ2-7; D is perhaps TRBD1 (7 bases). The ends were cut back, 4 bases at V and 3 bases at J, with 25 bases in the middle. The CDR3 is 18 amino acids. The germline CDR1 and CDR2 sequences are SEHNR and FQNEAQ (reference sequence). CDR3 sequence (DNA): TGTGCCAGCAGCTCCACGGGGGTCACCGGGACAGTGGGCTACGAGCAGTACTTC. It encodes CASSSTGVTGTVGYEQYF.